This T cell receptor beta chain emerged from a study of OX40 agonist ivuxolimab in advanced cancers. Generated by immunoSEQ multiplex PCR, the TCRdb table keeps only in-frame clones and is missing some. Among over 15,000 clones, roughly nine tenths were seen once, and the ten largest hold about 16%. Per the germline V gene, CDR1 is SGHAT and CDR2 is FQNNGV. This CDR3 spans 15 amino acids. Trimming cost V 4 bases and J 4 bases; bases outside gene matches: 9. The chain is built from TRBV11-2 and TRBJ1-2, with 7 bases fitting TRBD1. The sample here was CD4+ or CD8+ T cells sorted from blood, taken in a trial of the OX40 agonist ivuxolimab. The sequence was obtained from an adult with an advanced solid tumor such as melanoma, head and neck, liver or kidney cancer. The CDR3 DNA reads as TGTGCCAGCAGCTCAGGGCGGACAGGTGCCTATGGCTACACCTTC. Its protein is CASSSGRTGAYGYTF.